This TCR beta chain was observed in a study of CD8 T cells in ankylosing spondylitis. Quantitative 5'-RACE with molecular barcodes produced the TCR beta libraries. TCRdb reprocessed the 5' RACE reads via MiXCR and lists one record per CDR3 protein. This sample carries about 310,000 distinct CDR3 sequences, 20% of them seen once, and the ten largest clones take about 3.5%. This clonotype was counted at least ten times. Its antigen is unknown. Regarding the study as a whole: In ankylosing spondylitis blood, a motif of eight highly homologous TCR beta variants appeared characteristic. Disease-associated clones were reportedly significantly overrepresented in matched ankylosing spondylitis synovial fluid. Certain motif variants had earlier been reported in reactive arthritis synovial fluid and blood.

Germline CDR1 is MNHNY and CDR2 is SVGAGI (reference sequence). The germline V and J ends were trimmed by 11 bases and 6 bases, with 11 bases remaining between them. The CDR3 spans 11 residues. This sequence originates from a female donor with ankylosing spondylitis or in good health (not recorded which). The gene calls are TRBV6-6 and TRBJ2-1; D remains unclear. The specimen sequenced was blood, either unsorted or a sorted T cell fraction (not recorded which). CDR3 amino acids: CAHGLTNEQFF. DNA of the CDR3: TGTGCCCACGGTCTAACCAATGAGCAGTTCTTC.